This TCR beta chain was captured in a study of cytomegalovirus exposure and HLA in healthy donors (dated by TCRdb to between 2016 and 2019). The study in broad terms: According to a later analysis, the approximately 120 validation repertoires were produced on the same platform as the 666 repertoires of the first cohort. The aim of the study was to test whether cataloging public T cell receptors could identify signatures of past pathogen exposure. High-throughput TCR immunosequencing, statistical association of individual TCRs with disease status, and machine learning were combined to predict cytomegalovirus infection status. In addition to the first cohort of 650 to 750 subjects, a separate validation cohort of 100 to 150 different subjects was used. Points the paper makes about the study in general: Three of the identified cytomegalovirus-associated TCR beta chains were confirmed in vitro to be specific for cytomegalovirus antigens. It was suggested by the authors that the approach could potentially be generalized to other disease states and immunological phenotypes. Most TCR sequences were observed very rarely across donors, whereas some public TCRs were present in many individuals. Subsequent analysis determined that TCRs grouped into clusters in the first cohort also showed a tendency toward co-occurrence across the roughly 120 validation repertoires, and approximately 94% of cluster scores exceeded 0. In the study, 164 TCR beta chains were listed as associated with cytomegalovirus. The validation cohort had no HLA typing available for a later analysis, so co-occurrence within that cohort was assessed over all 120 or so repertoires. In both the original and validation cohorts, the classifier was reported to diagnose cytomegalovirus status with high specificity and sensitivity.

As to this clone: The antigen it recognizes is unknown. The sample holds no much larger clone one base away, and base qualities are not on file.

From the germline V gene (reference sequence), CDR1 is MNHEY and CDR2 is SMNVEV. V and J are trimmed by 6 bases and 4 bases, and the gene matches miss 14 bases of the junction. Inclusive of the bounding cysteine and phenylalanine, the CDR3 is 18 residues long. Left in the record is the CDR3 DNA by itself, 54 bases read in frame from the first base. The library was obtained by the immunoSEQ multiplex PCR assay. In the paper's pipeline: A statistical classification framework was developed to diagnose cytomegalovirus status using the catalog of TCR beta chain sequences. TCRdb holds this immuneACCESS table with in-frame rearrangements only. Some clones are missing; in checked studies, unresolved V genes explain under half, and the rest has no known cause. V and J calls and clone size are those listed in that table; D and trimming were worked out from the DNA. This sample is represented by 120,000 or so clones; 70% to 90% of them were singletons. About 2.1% of the sample lies in the top ten.

Separate from the approximately 700-subject first cohort, the validation cohort of roughly 110 subjects was the group to which the donors belonged. The source is a woman aged 18-29 years in good health and CMV-seronegative. The chain employs TRBV27 and TRBJ1-6, with TRBD1 identical over 8 junction bases. Material: PBMCs. The CDR3 region has the sequence CASRTRGQGETYNSPLHF. The nucleotide sequence reads TGTGCCAGCAGGACTAGAGGACAGGGAGAAACGTATAATTCACCCCTCCACTTT.